This T cell receptor (beta chain) was identified in a study of T cell responses to AZD1222 COVID-19 vaccine. Germline lookup yields CDR1 SGHNT and CDR2 YENEEA. The CDR3 has 17 amino acids. The junction had 10 bases not matched to a gene; V was cut back by 4 bases and J by 0 bases. The repertoire was sequenced with immunoSEQ multiplex PCR; TCRdb's copy has only in-frame clones and lacks some. The table shows about 160,000 clones, with around 90% occurring only once. The sequence derives from an adult in good health. The chain joins TRBV11-3 to TRBJ2-3; TRBD1 agrees at 7 bases. The input for sequencing was peripheral blood, taken on day 0 of AZD1222 vaccination. CDR3 coding DNA: TGTGCCAGCAGCTCCCGGACAGGCATTACTAGCACAGATACGCAGTATTTT. As protein: CASSSRTGITSTDTQYF.